One sample yielded the 2 T cell receptor beta chains listed below, sequenced in a study of Ad26.COV2.S vaccination and SARS-CoV-2 variants. The treatment was: approximately 18 received Ad26.COV2.S at low or high dose, single or two shots; several received placebo; per-sample allocation not given. Samples were taken on day 63 after the first vaccine or placebo injection. TCRdb's copy holds only in-frame clones and misses some; the assay was immunoSEQ multiplex PCR. The sample consists of roughly 410,000 clones, around four fifths of them appearing once. This material consisted of peripheral blood, taken in a trial of Ad26.COV2.S vaccine versus placebo. These receptor sequences come from a person between 18 and 59 years old who received the Ad26.COV2.S COVID-19 vaccine or a placebo.

This clone was found a few times. The chain combines TRBV5-4 with TRBJ2-2, with 7 bases aligning to TRBD2. This CDR3 spans 16 amino acids. J was trimmed by 1 base and V by 0 bases; bases with no gene match: 3. From germline, CDR1 is SGHNT and CDR2 YYREEE (reference sequence). CDR3 bases: TGTGCCAGCAGCTTGGGAGCTAGCGGGAACACCGGGGAGCTGTTTTTT. Translation gives CASSLGASGNTGELFF.

The chain links TRBV9 to TRBJ2-3; D not resolved. The V end lost 1 base, the J end lost 2 bases, and 8 bases lay between the germline ends. The CDR3 is made up of 14 amino acids. Germline lookup yields CDR1 SGDLS and CDR2 YYNGEE. Here the CDR3 reads CASSVLALTDTQYF. In nucleotides, the CDR3 is TGTGCCAGCAGCGTATTAGCCCTCACAGATACGCAGTATTTT.